This T cell receptor (beta chain) was captured by sequencing in a study of T cells in Graves' hyperthyroidism and ophthalmopathy. Between the trimmed V and J ends, which lost 5 bases and 6 bases, there was a span of 13 bases. The CDR3 runs 13 residues. Germline V lookup: CDR1 SEHNR, CDR2 FQNEAQ (reference sequence). This clonotype was seen many times. Its antigen is undetermined. Uncontrolled infection, other autoimmune disease, pregnancy and lactation each barred patients from inclusion. Thyroid ultrasound and orbital computed tomography, with clinical symptoms and serum thyroxine and TRAb, informed diagnoses. Template material for amplifying TCR beta CDR3 regions consisted of RNA transcripts. First-round RT-PCR targeting the TCR CDR3 was performed with the HTBI primer set. TCRdb fed the multiplex PCR reads into MiXCR, producing one record per CDR3 protein. This sample carries over 120,000 distinct CDR3 sequences, approximately 20% of them seen once, and the ten largest clones take about two thirds.

Study findings and constraints: Most expanded thyroid clonotypes above 0.001 also appeared in blood.

The specimen was blood. This TCR was sampled from a woman aged 45-65 years with Graves' hyperthyroidism that later progressed to Graves' ophthalmopathy. The chain is built from TRBV7-9 and TRBJ1-1, with TRBD1 as a possible D gene (6 bases). This CDR3 reads CASSKQGSAEAFF. The DNA for the CDR3 is TGTGCCAGCAGCAAACAGGGATCCGCTGAAGCTTTCTTT.